Following are 20 T cell receptor beta chains from one sample sequenced in a study of T cells after yellow fever vaccination. TCRdb redid the calling of the 5' RACE reads with MiXCR, one entry per CDR3 protein. This table has under 550,000 distinct CDR3 sequences, 21% appearing once. The starting material was PBMCs, obtained approximately 20 days after the first yellow fever vaccination. The receptors were sampled from a man younger than 35 who received the YFV17D yellow fever vaccine.

The V call is TRBV7-2, the J call TRBJ2-1; a possible D gene is TRBD2 (5 bases). The CDR3 consists of 13 residues. The germline V and J ends were trimmed by 1 base and 9 bases, with 10 bases remaining between them. From germline, CDR1 is SGHTA and CDR2 FQGNSA. This CDR3 reads CASSLGAGSEQFF. The CDR3 bases are TGTGCCAGCAGCTTAGGGGCGGGTAGTGAGCAGTTCTTC. Supplemented by reference TRBV7-2 and TRBJ2-1, the full variable domain reads GAGVSQSPSNKVTEKGKDVELRCDPISGHTALYWYRQSLGQGLEFLIYFQGNSAPDKSGLPSDRFSAERTGGSVSTLTIQRTQQEDSAVYLCASSLGAGSEQFFGPGTRLTVL.

The chain combines TRBV5-1 with TRBJ1-2; no clear D gene. This CDR3 is 14 amino acids long. The V gene lost 0 bases and the J gene lost 3 bases, with 9 bases spanning the gap. CDR1 and CDR2 (germline): SGHRS, YFSETQ. CDR3 nucleotides: TGCGCCAGCAGCTTGGCCCGGGCGGACTATGGCTACACCTTC. Its protein is CASSLARADYGYTF.

The J gene is TRBJ2-2, the V gene TRBV6-2 or TRBV6-3; D gene unclear. This CDR3 has 11 residues. V dropped 7 bases and J dropped 4 bases, with 4 bases sitting between them. Germline V gene data show CDR1 as MNHEY and CDR2 as SVGEGT. The CDR3 protein is CASTRTGELFF. The CDR3 DNA follows: TGTGCCAGCACCCGCACCGGGGAGCTGTTTTTT.

This clonotype has just a few counts. The V and J genes are TRBV5-1 and TRBJ1-2, with 9 bases matching TRBD1. The ends lost 4 bases at V and 1 base at J; junction bases unmatched: 5. Germline V gives CDR1 SGHRS, CDR2 YFSETQ. This CDR3 has 15 amino acids. The CDR3 protein is CASSTTGGDNYGYTF. The CDR3, as DNA: TGCGCCAGCAGCACCACAGGGGGCGATAACTATGGCTACACCTTC.

The chain links TRBV5-8 to TRBJ2-3, with 8 positions matching TRBD2. Germline CDR1 reads SGHTS; CDR2 reads YDEGEE. The junction had 6 bases not matched to a gene; V was cut back by 4 bases and J by 2 bases. This CDR3 has 15 residues. The CDR3 region is CASSEGLGPTDTQYF. The DNA for the CDR3 is TGTGCCAGCAGCGAGGGACTAGGTCCCACAGATACGCAGTATTTT.

V and J are TRBV5-6 and TRBJ2-1; TRBD1 might be the D (6 bases). From germline, CDR1 is SGHDT and CDR2 YYEEEE. Trimming stripped 1 base from V and 3 bases from J, with 20 bases between. The CDR3 covers 18 residues. CDR3 coding DNA: TGTGCCAGCAGCTTGTCCGGTCAGGGGATCGTCGGCTACAATGAGCAGTTCTTC. Protein: CASSLSGQGIVGYNEQFF.

The rearrangement uses TRBV12-3 or TRBV12-4 and TRBJ1-5; the D gene is possibly TRBD1 (5 bases). V was shortened by 1 base and J by 9 bases, with 10 bases between the two germline ends. This CDR3 contains 13 residues. In DNA, the CDR3 is TGTGCCAGCAGTTTAGAGGGGAGGCGGCCCCAGCATTTT. This sequence encodes CASSLEGRRPQHF.

This clonotype has at least ten counts. The chain couples TRBV4-3 to TRBJ1-1, with D unclear. Germline V gene data show CDR1 as LGHNA and CDR2 as YSLEER. The germline V and J ends were trimmed by 0 bases and 0 bases, with 11 bases remaining between them. This CDR3 region has 16 residues. CDR3 sequence reads: CASSQEPETVNTEAFF. The CDR3 DNA sequence: TGCGCCAGCAGCCAAGAACCTGAGACGGTGAACACTGAAGCTTTCTTT.

This clonotype was recorded many times. The V and J genes are TRBV12-3 or TRBV12-4 and TRBJ2-4; D is uncertain. The CDR3 has 11 residues. The germline V and J ends were trimmed by 3 bases and 7 bases, with 4 bases remaining between them. CDR3 sequence: CASSFRNIQYF. The CDR3 nucleotides are TGTGCCAGCAGTTTTAGGAACATTCAGTACTTC.

V gene TRBV6-5 combines with J gene TRBJ2-3; D possibly corresponds to TRBD1 (6 bases). The ends were cut back, 4 bases at V and 4 bases at J, with 18 bases in the middle. Germline CDR1 is MNHEY and CDR2 is SVGAGI. The CDR3 runs to 16 residues. The CDR3 is CASSSDGQPIADTQYF. CDR3 DNA sequence: TGTGCCAGCAGTTCTGACGGACAGCCGATTGCAGATACGCAGTATTTT.

This clonotype was recorded a few times. V is TRBV29-1 and J is TRBJ2-7; 15 bases map to TRBD2. The germline V gene has CDR1 SQVTM and CDR2 ANQGSEA. The CDR3 covers 14 residues. The V and J ends lost 6 bases and 6 bases, in that order; junction bases with no gene match: 6. The CDR3 protein is CSVRTSGGASEQYV. The DNA for the CDR3 is TGCAGCGTCCGGACTAGCGGGGGGGCAAGCGAGCAGTACGTC.

This clonotype was detected only a few times. The chain joins TRBV4-3 to TRBJ2-2; 10 bases fit TRBD1. With 2 bases clipped from V and 7 bases from J, the junction kept 10 bases outside the gene matches. CDR1 LGHNA and CDR2 YSLEER come from the germline V gene. This CDR3 is built from 17 residues. The CDR3 nucleotides are TGCGCCAGCAGCCAATTCCGACAGGGGGCGAAAGGCGGGGAGCTGTTTTTT. It is translated as CASSQFRQGAKGGELFF.

This rearrangement joins TRBV5-1 to TRBJ2-1; 7 bases align to TRBD1. This CDR3 spans 15 amino acids. Germline V gene data show CDR1 as SGHRS and CDR2 as YFSETQ. Trimming at V came to 7 bases and at J to 4 bases, leaving 11 bases not matched to a gene. As DNA, the CDR3 is TGCGCCAGCGCGACAGGGCTTGCCTCATACAATGAGCAGTTCTTC. It yields the protein CASATGLASYNEQFF.

The gene calls are TRBV5-1 and TRBJ1-3; D might be TRBD1 (5 bases). The CDR3 sequence is 19 residues long. Germline V gene lookup returns CDR1 SGHRS and CDR2 YFSETQ. V dropped 0 bases and J dropped 0 bases, with 19 bases sitting between them. CDR3 DNA sequence: TGCGCCAGCAGCTTGGTTTCCCCGAGGCAGGGACTCTCTGGAAACACCATATATTTT. This translates into CASSLVSPRQGLSGNTIYF.

This clonotype was seen ten or more times. The chain links TRBV5-1 to TRBJ2-2; 7 bases are shared with TRBD1. This CDR3 contains 15 residues. The J segment lost 5 bases and the V segment lost 4 bases, leaving 8 bases of the junction unmatched. From germline, CDR1 is SGHRS and CDR2 YFSETQ. The CDR3 DNA sequence: TGCGCCAGCAGCCCTGACAGGGAGAGAACCGGGGAGCTGTTTTTT. Residues: CASSPDRERTGELFF.

This clonotype came up a few times. The chain is built from TRBV6-1 and TRBJ2-7; TRBD2 matches at 7 bases. The V segment lost 7 bases and the J segment 0 bases; nucleotides outside the gene matches: 6. The CDR3 contains 14 residues. Germline CDR1 and CDR2: MNHNS and SASEGT. CDR3 nucleotide sequence: TGTGCCAGCACGGTGGGAGGGAGCTCCTACGAGCAGTACGTC. This sequence encodes CASTVGGSSYEQYV.

The table lists this clonotype with a few counts. V gene TRBV6-2 or TRBV6-3 combines with J gene TRBJ2-5, with TRBD1 as a possible D gene (5 bases). Germline V CDR1 and CDR2: MNHEY, SVGEGT. This CDR3 spans 12 amino acids. V dropped 7 bases and J dropped 5 bases, with 11 bases sitting between them. CDR3 region: CASTWWGETQYF. In DNA, the CDR3 is TGTGCCAGCACGTGGTGGGGCGAGACCCAGTACTTC.

The chain uses TRBV4-2 and TRBJ1-2; 9 bases are shared with TRBD1. The CDR3 is 16 amino acids. J lost 7 bases, V lost 0 bases, and 9 bases had no gene match. Per the germline V gene, CDR1 is LGHNA and CDR2 is YNFKEQ. CDR3 nucleotide sequence: TGTGCCAGCAGCCAAGAACGGACAGGGGTCGTTGGTGGCTACACCTTC. As protein: CASSQERTGVVGGYTF.

This clonotype appeared a few times. The chain couples TRBV21-1 to TRBJ2-5; TRBD1, the table's D call, lacks a check against the DNA. TRBV21-1 is a pseudogene segment. This CDR3 contains 17 residues. The CDR3 loop reads CASSIVWGLGGPETQYF. CDR3 sequence (DNA): TGTGCCAGCAGCATCGTTTGGGGGCTGGGGGGACCGGAGACCCAGTACTTC.

This clonotype showed up many times. This rearrangement joins TRBV7-8 to TRBJ1-3; tentative D call: TRBD1 (5 bases). The V gene's germline CDR1 is SGHVS and CDR2 FQNEAQ. The CDR3 totals 16 residues. Trimming pared 4 bases from V and 1 base from J, leaving 14 bases between. The chain's CDR3 is CASSYGQGFSGNTIYF. The CDR3 region has the DNA TGTGCCAGCAGCTACGGCCAGGGCTTTTCTGGAAACACCATATATTTT.